The 17 T cell receptor beta chains below were found in one sample sequenced in a study of T-cell reconstitution after alpha-beta-depleted transplantation in children. Unique molecular identifiers were incorporated when the TCRbeta library was constructed. TCRdb reanalysed the PCR reads using MiXCR and keeps one entry per CDR3 protein. This table holds just under 350,000 distinct CDR3 sequences, about 16% found once. The sequences come from PBMCs, mostly from graft donor cells, collected 360 days after TCRalphabeta/CD19-depleted stem cell transplant. All receptors come from a male patient aged 2-15 years who had a stem cell transplant for acute lymphoblastic leukemia, so the T cells may come from the graft donor.

This clonotype showed up many times. This chain connects TRBV5-1 to TRBJ2-7; TRBD2 aligns across 13 bases. The length of the CDR3 is 16 residues. Germline V CDR1 and CDR2: SGHRS, YFSETQ. V dropped 0 bases and J dropped 6; count of bases not matched to a gene: 6. The CDR3 loop is CASSLGTSGRQGEQYF. The CDR3 DNA reads as TGCGCCAGCAGCTTGGGGACTAGCGGGAGACAAGGCGAGCAGTACTTC.

V gene TRBV12-3 or TRBV12-4 combines with J gene TRBJ1-2; D uncertain. The V and J ends lost 2 bases and 8 bases respectively, with 15 bases between them. The CDR3 consists of 14 residues. Written as DNA, the CDR3 is TGTGCCAGCAGTTTAAGGTCGGGCTTGGGAGGCTACACCTTC. Translated: CASSLRSGLGGYTF.

This clonotype was seen a handful of times. The chain employs TRBV6-5 and TRBJ2-3; no clear D gene. V was clipped by 2 bases and J by 0 bases, with 12 bases between them. The CDR3 loop spans 16 amino acids. The germline V gene has CDR1 MNHEY and CDR2 SVGAGI. The CDR3 sequence: CASSYAPTFSTDTQYF. The CDR3 DNA reads as TGTGCCAGCAGTTACGCTCCCACGTTTAGCACAGATACGCAGTATTTT.

The V call is TRBV20-1, the J call TRBJ2-5, with 13 bases matching TRBD2. V shed 3 bases and J 5 bases; nucleotides not matched to a gene: 9. CDR1 DFQATT and CDR2 SNEGSKA come from the germline V gene (reference sequence). This CDR3 is built from 16 residues. CDR3 nucleotides: TGCAGTGCTAGTAGGTGGACTAGCGGGAGTGGGGAGACCCAGTACTTC. Translated, it gives CSASRWTSGSGETQYF.

V is TRBV7-9 and J is TRBJ2-7, with D possibly TRBD1 on 6 matching bases. Germline V lookup: CDR1 SEHNR, CDR2 FQNEAQ (reference sequence). Trimming removed 4 bases at V and 2 bases at J, with 9 bases between. This CDR3 is built from 13 residues. CDR3 sequence: CASSWAGAYEQYF. In nucleotides, the CDR3 is TGTGCCAGCAGCTGGGCAGGGGCCTACGAGCAGTACTTC.

The rearrangement links TRBV7-2 to TRBJ1-5; perhaps TRBD1 as D (5 bases). CDR1 SGHTA and CDR2 FQGNSA come from the germline V gene. This CDR3 is built from 14 residues. V lost 2 bases and J 5 bases, leaving 10 bases between the germline ends. The CDR3 sequence is CASSLLPGYQPQHF. The CDR3 nucleotides are TGTGCCAGCAGCTTACTACCAGGGTATCAGCCCCAGCATTTT.

This chain links TRBV5-1 with TRBJ2-3, with a possible D match to TRBD2 (5 bases). Between the trimmed V and J ends, which lost 4 bases and 4 bases, there was a span of 19 bases. The CDR3 runs 16 residues. Germline V gene lookup returns CDR1 SGHRS and CDR2 YFSETQ. DNA of the CDR3: TGCGCCAGCAGCCGCTTGGCTAGCTCTAGGTCAGATACGCAGTATTTT. Amino acids: CASSRLASSRSDTQYF.

This clonotype was seen only a few times. The chain employs TRBV4-1 and TRBJ2-3; 10 nucleotides match TRBD2. This CDR3 region has 16 residues. V lost 5 bases and J lost 3; bases outside the gene matches: 8. Germline CDR1 reads MGHRA; CDR2 reads YSYEKL. This CDR3 reads CASSIRRAGGTDTQYF. The CDR3 DNA reads as TGCGCCAGCAGCATAAGGAGAGCGGGAGGGACAGATACGCAGTATTTT.

The chain has TRBV6-5 and TRBJ2-3; D remains unclear. The CDR3 has 12 amino acids. Per the germline V gene, CDR1 is MNHEY and CDR2 is SVGAGI. Trimming cost V 6 bases and J 4 bases, with 8 bases left between them. The CDR3, as DNA: TGTGCCAGCAGACGCTCCTCAGATACGCAGTATTTT. It encodes CASRRSSDTQYF.

This rearrangement joins TRBV5-4 to TRBJ2-7; a weak D match, TRBD2 (6 bases). The CDR3 covers 16 residues. Germline V CDR1 and CDR2: SGHNT, YYREEE (reference sequence). The V gene lost 4 bases and the J gene lost 4 bases, with 21 bases spanning the gap. CDR3 in amino acids: CASSQRIGTPPYEQYF. The CDR3 bases are TGTGCCAGCAGCCAGAGGATCGGGACTCCTCCTTACGAGCAGTACTTC.

This clonotype appeared a few times. J is TRBJ2-1 and V is TRBV6-2 or TRBV6-3; 7 bases line up with TRBD2. J gave up 9 bases and V 4 bases, and 9 bases lay outside the gene matches. The germline CDR1 and CDR2 sequences are MNHEY and SVGEGT. This CDR3 contains 14 residues. The DNA for the CDR3 is TGTGCCAGCAGTTGGCGGGAGAGCCGGAGTGAGCAGTTCTTC. Amino acid sequence: CASSWRESRSEQFF.

Written as DNA, the CDR3 is TGCGCCAGCAGCTTGGGGACAGGGGGGAAATACGAGCAGTACTTC. It specifies CASSLGTGGKYEQYF. V is TRBV5-1 and J is TRBJ2-7; 10 bases map to TRBD1. The V gene end was trimmed by 0 bases and the J gene end by 4 bases; junction bases not matched to a gene: 4. Per the germline V gene, CDR1 is SGHRS and CDR2 is YFSETQ. The CDR3 length is 15 residues.

This chain uses TRBV24-1 with TRBJ2-1; possibly TRBD2 for D (5 bases). Germline assignment: CDR1 KGHDR and CDR2 SFDVKD. V was pared by 0 bases and J by 8 bases, with 10 bases between. This CDR3 comprises 14 residues. The CDR3 protein is CATSDLTSGHEQFF. In DNA, the CDR3 is TGTGCCACCAGTGATTTGACCAGCGGCCATGAGCAGTTCTTC.

The genes are TRBV4-3 and TRBJ2-1; no firm D call. The CDR3 contains 12 residues. Trimming removed 4 bases from V and 6 bases from J, with 7 bases in between. The germline V gene encodes CDR1 LGHNA and CDR2 YSLEER. The CDR3 DNA is TGCGCCAGCAGCCGCCAGAGCAATGAGCAGTTCTTC. Translating it yields CASSRQSNEQFF.

The genes are TRBV15 and TRBJ2-5; 9 bases line up with TRBD2. V was clipped by 7 bases and J by 7 bases; unmatched bases: 22. Germline CDR1 and CDR2: LNHNV and YYDKDF (reference sequence). This CDR3 region has 18 residues. Written as DNA, the CDR3 is TGTGCCACCACCCTTTATAGTGCTAGCGGGGCCAGCGGGGGGACCCAGTACTTC. Translated: CATTLYSASGASGGTQYF.

This clonotype has only a few counts. The genes are TRBV28 and TRBJ1-2; 11 bases are shared with TRBD1. V was pared by 3 bases and J by 1 base, with 4 bases of the junction left unmatched. CDR1 is MDHEN, CDR2 SYDVKM, per germline. This CDR3 is 16 amino acids long. The CDR3 DNA reads as TGTGCCAGCAGTTTGGGGACAGGGGGGGTTAACTATGGCTACACCTTC. Residues: CASSLGTGGVNYGYTF.

This clonotype was observed a few times. CDR3 in amino acids: CASSSTTSVPGSHTEAFF. CDR3 sequence (DNA): TGTGCCAGCAGCTCGACAACTTCGGTCCCCGGGTCCCACACTGAAGCTTTCTTT. The V call is TRBV7-9, the J call TRBJ1-1; D is uncertain. The CDR3 is 18 amino acids. V was clipped by 4 bases and J by 3 bases, with 24 bases between them. Germline V lookup: CDR1 SEHNR, CDR2 FQNEAQ (reference sequence).